The clone carrying this T cell receptor beta chain was observed a few times. Its antigen is not known. These data are taken from a study of CD4+ T cells in melanoma. Study outcomes and limitations: CD8+ T cell, macrophage and B cell function reportedly correlated with neoantigen-specific CD4+ T cells. Diverse differentiation states were reported for melanoma neoantigen-specific CD4+ T cells.

This CDR3 contains 14 residues. Per germline, CDR1 MNHNY and CDR2 SVGAGI (reference sequence). The germline V and J ends were trimmed by 8 bases and 4 bases, with 14 bases remaining between them. Measured with immunoSEQ multiplex PCR; TCRdb has only the in-frame clones, and not every one. The sample gives 10,000 to 12,000 clones, 64% of which show up once; about 13% is in the top ten. The chain couples TRBV6-6 to TRBJ2-2; D possibly corresponds to TRBD2 (6 bases). The specimen was cells from a culture (not recorded whether cultured in vitro). The clonotype comes from a human donor with melanoma. The CDR3 reads CASQGGVGTGELFF. In nucleotides, the CDR3 is TGTGCCAGCCAAGGAGGGGTGGGCACCGGGGAGCTGTTTTTT.